This TCR beta chain was recorded in a study of CD8+ T cells in alopecia areata listed by TCRdb under 2018. Context from the whole study: The treated patients took part in an open-label pilot trial in which moderate-to-severe alopecia areata was treated with oral tofacitinib at 5 to 10 mg twice daily. For the treated patients, the SALT score, which quantifies what percentage of scalp surface area is affected, served as the measure of disease severity. The study used high-throughput TCRbeta sequencing to examine T cell clonal expansion in alopecia areata, in both the C3H/HeJ mouse model and human patients. Amplification of TCRbeta CDR3 regions was done by immunoSEQ multiplex PCR using 35 Vbeta forward primers and 13 Jbeta reverse primers. Patients stayed on tofacitinib for 6 to 18 months and then had 6 months of follow-up off drug so that delayed response and recurrence could be assessed. Biopsies were taken from tofacitinib-treated patients at baseline and at 4 and 24 weeks of treatment, and a later scalp biopsy was taken in several of the tofacitinib-treated patients. Clonality in the scalp was compared among normal scalp (n=4), patchy alopecia areata scalp (n=8), and alopecia totalis/universalis scalp (n=8). The RNA source kit depended on sample type: the PAXgene miRNA kit for fixed scalp, the miRNeasy kit for PBMCs, and the RNeasy kit for mouse skin. On the human side, TCRbeta sequencing was run on scalp tissue and on sorted CD4+ and CD8+ peripheral blood T cells from healthy controls and from alopecia areata patients with either patchy or totalis/universalis disease.

CDR3 length: 13 amino acids, cysteine to phenylalanine. Solely the CDR3 DNA is kept, with 39 bases framed from the first base. The germline V gene encodes CDR1 GTSNPN and CDR2 SVGIG (reference sequence). V gives up 2 bases and J gives up 4 bases, and the segment between their germline ends measures 10 bases. The method was the immunoSEQ multiplex PCR assay. To provide template for TCR sequencing, every sample had RNA extracted and reverse transcribed into cDNA. First-strand cDNA was synthesized using SuperScript III with a 2:1 mix of oligo-dT and random hexamers. A synthetic immune receptor repertoire was used to gauge amplification bias, and whatever bias remained was removed computationally. In the authors' own workflow: Raw reads were preprocessed for error removal, and CDR3 was defined according to IMGT conventions as running from the conserved cysteine to phenylalanine. Clonality was computed as 1 minus the Shannon entropy, with the entropy normalized by log2 of the number of productive unique TCRs. Scalp TCRbeta sequences were cross-referenced with sorted blood CD4 and CD8 repertoires so that the CD4 or CD8 identity of scalp clones could be inferred. TCRdb took over this immuneACCESS table, retaining in-frame rearrangements with V and J assigned. Such tables are incomplete; in checked studies, under half of the missing clones stem from an unresolved V gene, and the remainder is unexplained. The V and J calls and the clone size are those of that table, but D and trimming were determined from the DNA. For this sample there are hundreds of thousands of clones; 45% to 70% appear just once. Clones ranked in the top ten supply 0.93% of the sample.

A word on this clone: Its antigen remains undetermined. Per-base quality was not reported, and no clone a single base away is much larger than it.

The research as a whole found: TCR sequences shared between patients were less clear than in mice, possibly partly because of HLA diversity in the patient population. Tofacitinib significantly decreased scalp clonality and the number of expanded CD8+ clones among the top 100 scalp clones. Scalp TCR repertoire analysis is complicated because resident alphabeta T cells in normal human skin are also sequenced, whereas mouse skin is dominated by gammadelta T cells. Compared with normal scalp, lesional scalp, particularly in alopecia totalis/universalis, had higher clonality and more expanded CD8+ clones, which suggests antigenic drive. Because the treated cohort was small and included a single nonresponder, larger studies are needed to assess links between baseline CD8+ expansion and response. During tofacitinib treatment, many expanded lesional clones remained in scalp and blood, and this persistence may partly explain relapse after treatment is stopped.

This specimen's treatment or condition label, interpreted: oral pan-JAK inhibitor, 5-10 mg twice daily. Peripheral blood and lesional scalp punch biopsies were obtained from patients with alopecia areata. After PBMCs were isolated by density centrifugation and stained for CD3, CD4 and CD8, a FACSAria was used to sort CD4+ and CD8+ T cells. The specimen comprised CD4+ T cells sorted from blood, sampled at roughly week 53, from a patient treated with tofacitinib. Rearrangement joined TRBV30 to TRBJ2-3; the D gene lacks a confident call. This receptor was identified in a human donor with alopecia areata. The CDR3 sequence is CAWSRRQPDTQYF. The DNA sequence reads TGTGCCTGGAGTCGTCGGCAACCAGATACGCAGTATTTT. Joined to the reference TRBV30 and TRBJ2-3 proteins, this CDR3 gives the full variable domain: SQTIHQWPATLVQPVGSPLSLECTVEGTSNPNLYWYRQAAGRGLQLLFYSVGIGQISSEVPQNLSASRPQDRQFILSSKKLLLSDSGFYLCAWSRRQPDTQYFGPGTRLTVL.